This paragraph reports one T cell receptor beta chain. The sample belongs to a study of blood T cells in healthy people across ages. For the study at large: About one barcoded beta molecule per two T cells was the capture yield of template switching.

PCR was performed a second time for about 7 to 12 cycles using a sample-barcoded 5' primer and a J-beta primer mix. A single record per CDR3 protein comes from TCRdb applying MiXCR to the 5' RACE reads. The sample carries more than 650,000 distinct CDR3 sequences, around half recorded once. Sequenced sample: blood. The TCR originated in a man older than 75 in good health.

CDR3 sequence: CSARGRLAGGYNEQFF. The CDR3 coding sequence is TGCAGTGCTAGAGGTCGACTAGCGGGAGGCTACAATGAGCAGTTCTTC. This chain uses TRBV20-1 with TRBJ2-1; TRBD2 matches 13 bases. Germline loops: CDR1 DFQATT, CDR2 SNEGSKA (reference sequence). V shed 1 base and J 3 bases; nucleotides not matched to a gene: 3. The CDR3 runs to 16 residues.